This T cell receptor beta chain was profiled in a study of T cell responses to AZD1222 COVID-19 vaccine. Findings and limits, study-wide: Of the AZD1222 recipients, only 5 or 6 were seropositive at baseline. The reported proportion of spike-specific TCRs targeting unmutated variant regions was nearly half. White British ancestry dominated among donors, who included more females, and clonal diversity was possibly underestimated.

In the case of this clone: Its antigen is not known.

Trimming took 5 bases from V and 9 from J, leaving 8 bases between them. The CDR3 is 12 amino acids. Assay: immunoSEQ multiplex PCR; the TCRdb copy retains only in-frame clones and omits some. Of about 130,000 clones listed, about 91% are singletons. The rearrangement uses TRBV12-3 or TRBV12-4 and TRBJ1-6; D gene uncertain. The sequencing used peripheral blood, collected on day 0 of AZD1222 vaccination. This TCR was recovered from an adult in good health. Here the CDR3 DNA reads TGTGCCAGCAGTCCTGAGGGTTCACCCCTCCACTTT. Protein product: CASSPEGSPLHF.